A single TCR beta chain is shown here with its context. The record originates from a study of response to subunit inactivated influenza vaccine. Germline V lookup: CDR1 SGHTA, CDR2 FQGNSA. The CDR3 sequence is 15 residues long. V shed 1 base, J shed 4 bases, and the junction held 3 bases outside the gene matches. A single record per CDR3 protein comes from TCRdb applying MiXCR to the RT-PCR reads. The sample lists 500,000 to 550,000 distinct CDR3 sequences; under 25% were seen once. This sample also appeared in a second study, on T cells expressing NK-cell markers. As reported in that work: Researchers built TCR beta cDNA using 5'RACE template switching with UMIs.

The chain joins TRBV7-2 to TRBJ2-7, with TRBD2 matching over 11 bases. The sequences come from CD4+ T cells sorted from PBMCs, collected approximately 13 days after vaccination. This TCR was sampled from a man aged 50 or older who received an inactivated influenza vaccine. In DNA, the CDR3 is TGTGCCAGCAGCTTAGGGGCTAGCGGGGGGTACGAGCAGTACTTC. Translated, it gives CASSLGASGGYEQYF.